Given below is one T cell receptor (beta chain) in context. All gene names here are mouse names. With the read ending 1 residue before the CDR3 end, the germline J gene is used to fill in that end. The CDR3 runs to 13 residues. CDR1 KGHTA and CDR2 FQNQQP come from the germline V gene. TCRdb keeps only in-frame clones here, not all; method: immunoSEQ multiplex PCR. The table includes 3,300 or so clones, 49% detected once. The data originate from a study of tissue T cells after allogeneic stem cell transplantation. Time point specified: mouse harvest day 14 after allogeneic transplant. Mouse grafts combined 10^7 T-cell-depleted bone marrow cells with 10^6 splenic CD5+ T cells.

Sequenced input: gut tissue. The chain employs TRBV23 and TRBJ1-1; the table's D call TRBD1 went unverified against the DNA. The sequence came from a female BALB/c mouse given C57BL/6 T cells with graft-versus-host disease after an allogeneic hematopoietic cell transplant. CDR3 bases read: TGCTCCAGCAGCGACATTCCAAACACAGAAGTCTTC. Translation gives CSSSDIPNTEVF. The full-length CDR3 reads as CSSSDIPNTEVFF.